Listed here is a single T cell receptor beta chain. Its antigen is not identified. This sample's treatment: about 20 received Ad26.COV2.S at low or high dose, single or two shots; 5 received placebo; per-sample allocation not given. Sample collection was performed on day 63 after the first vaccine or placebo injection. Expression of Wuhan-strain SARS-CoV-2 spike came from the Ad26 vector that formed the vaccine. This record comes from a study of Ad26.COV2.S vaccination and SARS-CoV-2 variants. The overall study: The authors gave Ad26.COV2.S intramuscularly, either once or twice 56 days apart.

Germline CDR1 reads MNHEY; CDR2 reads SVGAGI. The CDR3 runs to 13 residues. Trimming cost V 7 bases and J 2 bases, with 11 bases left between them. General study results and limits: People given the vaccine had a wider spike-specific TCR breadth than placebo recipients did.

Libraries were prepared by immunoSEQ multiplex PCR; TCRdb keeps only in-frame clonotypes and omits some of them. The table includes roughly 320,000 clones, 86% detected once. The chain has TRBV6-5 and TRBJ1-2; D call uncertain. The starting material was peripheral blood, obtained in a trial of Ad26.COV2.S vaccine versus placebo. The TCR sequence derives from a person aged 18-65 years who received the Ad26.COV2.S COVID-19 vaccine or a placebo. CDR3 protein: CASTRQGNYGYTF. CDR3 bases: TGTGCCAGCACCCGACAAGGGAACTATGGCTACACCTTC.